These 5 T cell receptor beta chains were sequenced from one sample in a study of OX40 agonist ivuxolimab in advanced cancers. Profiled with immunoSEQ multiplex PCR; TCRdb holds only in-frame clones, not every one. The data show 70,000 to 85,000 clones, 88% seen once. The material was CD4+ or CD8+ T cells sorted from blood, obtained in a trial of the OX40 agonist ivuxolimab. The receptors come from an adult with an advanced solid tumor such as melanoma, head and neck, liver or kidney cancer.

The chain is built from TRBV6-1 and TRBJ2-7, with D possibly being TRBD1 (6 bases). Germline values: CDR1 MNHNS, CDR2 SASEGT. This CDR3 contains 17 residues. Trimming shortened V by 2 bases and J by 2 bases, and 19 bases separated the two germline ends. CDR3: CASSEQKGEVIAYEQYF. In nucleotides, the CDR3 is TGTGCCAGCAGTGAACAAAAGGGGGAAGTAATCGCCTACGAGCAGTACTTC.

V gene TRBV12-5 combines with J gene TRBJ1-1, with no clear D. V was cut by 0 bases and J by 6 bases, with 20 bases left in between. Germline V gene data show CDR1 as LGHNT and CDR2 as FRNRAP. This CDR3 spans 17 amino acids. The CDR3 DNA reads TGTGCTAGTGGTTTGGTAAATCAGGACTGGGGAATACCTGAAGCTTTCTTT. It translates to CASGLVNQDWGIPEAFF.

The genes are TRBV27 and TRBJ2-1, with 9 bases fitting TRBD2. The CDR3 extends over 15 amino acids. Germline lookup yields CDR1 MNHEY and CDR2 SMNVEV (reference sequence). V was pared by 5 bases and J by 6 bases, with 8 bases of the junction left unmatched. Here the CDR3 DNA reads TGTGCCAGCAGTGCCGGGACTAGCAAGGGCAATGAGCAGTTCTTC. Protein sequence: CASSAGTSKGNEQFF.

This chain links TRBV28 with TRBJ2-6; D unclear. Trimming pared 9 bases from V and 3 bases from J, leaving 6 bases between. The CDR3 has 12 residues. Per germline, CDR1 MDHEN and CDR2 SYDVKM. For the CDR3, the DNA is TGTGCCAGTAAAGGTGGGGCCAACGTCCTGACTTTC. This sequence encodes CASKGGANVLTF.

The V gene is TRBV28, the J gene TRBJ2-6; perhaps D is TRBD1 or TRBD2 (6 bases each). Germline CDR1 is MDHEN and CDR2 is SYDVKM. V gave up 7 bases and J gave up 1 base, with 14 bases separating them. The CDR3 runs to 16 residues. CDR3 residues: CASNGGLASGANVLTF. CDR3 nucleotides: TGTGCCAGCAATGGGGGCCTAGCGTCTGGGGCCAACGTCCTGACTTTC.